Given below is one T cell receptor beta chain in context. V lost 1 base, J lost 6 bases, and 21 bases lay in between. From germline, CDR1 is LGHNA and CDR2 YNFKEQ. CDR3 size: 18 residues. This sample is drawn from a study of blood T cell repertoires in COVID-19. Across the whole study: Researchers got acute and convalescent COVID-19 samples from the United States, Italy and Spain. T cells, B-cell-depleted T cells, or PBMCs provided the cDNA or gDNA that served as material.

Produced via immunoSEQ multiplex PCR; TCRdb's table is partial and in-frame only. The sample has 250,000 to 300,000 clones; about 86% are singletons. It was during active infection that Seattle patients were enrolled and then longitudinally followed. The receptor was isolated from a woman in her thirties with COVID-19, enrolled during active disease. The chain employs TRBV4-2 and TRBJ2-2, with D possibly TRBD2 on 6 matching bases. Sequenced sample: peripheral blood. The DNA for the CDR3 is TGTGCCAGCAGCCAAGTTCTCATCGTACTAGCCGCACCCGGGGAGCTGTTTTTT. Its protein is CASSQVLIVLAAPGELFF.